This T cell receptor (beta chain) was identified in a study of blood T cell repertoires in COVID-19. From germline, CDR1 is SGHRS and CDR2 YFSETQ. The CDR3 covers 17 residues. Deletions cut 4 bases from V and 0 bases from J, with 14 bases between. This clone was found a few times. In the study's own analysis: Nucleated cell counts were estimated from reference gene primer amplification. The protocol was immunoSEQ multiplex PCR, while the TCRdb copy is restricted to in-frame clones and leaves out a portion. From that table come the V and J calls and clone size; the DNA was used to work out D and trimming. Of roughly 38,000 clones listed, roughly nine tenths are singletons.

This chain connects TRBV5-1 to TRBJ2-6; a possible D gene is TRBD2 (5 bases). This TCR was recovered from a man in his fifties or sixties in a cohort sampled during active COVID-19. The sequenced sample consisted of peripheral blood. CDR3 region: CASSPASSVSGANVLTF. DNA for the CDR3: TGCGCCAGCAGCCCGGCTAGCTCCGTCTCTGGGGCCAACGTCCTGACTTTC.